Each of the 12 T cell receptor beta chains below was sequenced from the same sample in a study of blood T cell repertoires in COVID-19 (dated by TCRdb to the early 2020s). Libraries were prepared through the immunoSEQ multiplex PCR assay. TCRdb's version of the immuneACCESS table is confined to in-frame rearrangements and falls short of the full clone set. An unresolved V gene accounts for under half of the shortfall where checked; the remainder is of unknown origin. This sample gives 200,000 or so clones in total; roughly 90% of them show up just once. The top ten clones comprise 2.6% of the sample. Specimen: PBMCs or T cells enriched from blood (not recorded which). Receptors originate from a woman under 40 who had recovered from COVID-19.

This chain links TRBV4-3 with TRBJ2-2; tentatively, D is TRBD1 (6 bases). V gave up 0 bases and J gave up 4 bases, with 9 bases separating them. The CDR3 covers 15 residues. The germline V gene encodes CDR1 LGHNA and CDR2 YSLEER. The CDR3 protein is CASSQDGTSTGELFF. The CDR3 DNA sequence: TGCGCCAGCAGCCAAGATGGGACAAGCACCGGGGAGCTGTTTTTT.

The chain employs TRBV10-3 and TRBJ2-3; 10 nucleotides match TRBD2. V was pared by 6 bases and J by 4 bases, with 4 bases of the junction left unmatched. Germline V gives CDR1 ENHRY, CDR2 SYGVKD. The CDR3 has 14 residues. In DNA, the CDR3 is TGTGCCATCAGGAAAGCGGGGGGGCCAGATACGCAGTATTTT. This gives the protein CAIRKAGGPDTQYF.

The V call is TRBV6-2 or TRBV6-3, the J call TRBJ1-1, with 7 bases that match TRBD1. With 2 bases clipped from V and 1 base from J, the junction kept 10 bases outside the gene matches. CDR1 MNHEY and CDR2 SVGEGT come from the germline V gene. The CDR3 has 17 amino acids. The CDR3 DNA follows: TGTGCCAGCAGTTACCCGACTATGACAGGGTGGAACACTGAAGCTTTCTTT. As protein: CASSYPTMTGWNTEAFF.

The chain joins TRBV19 to TRBJ1-2; D not certain. Germline V gene data show CDR1 as LNHDA and CDR2 as SQIVND (reference sequence). The V gene lost 4 bases and the J gene lost 1 base, with 10 bases spanning the gap. The CDR3 length is 14 residues. The CDR3 loop reads CASSRSTVNYGYTF. The CDR3 nucleotides are TGTGCCAGTAGTAGGTCTACAGTTAACTATGGCTACACCTTC.

This clone has a handful of counts. This chain joins TRBV7-3 and TRBJ2-2, with D perhaps matching TRBD1 (6 bases). The CDR3 is made up of 15 amino acids. Germline values: CDR1 SGHTA, CDR2 FQGTGA. Trimming took off 5 bases at V and 3 bases at J, with 13 bases between the two ends. The CDR3 is CASSPDRRDTGELFF. The CDR3 coding sequence is TGTGCCAGCAGCCCCGACAGGCGGGACACCGGGGAGCTGTTTTTT.

The rearrangement links TRBV27 to TRBJ2-3, with D perhaps matching TRBD2 (6 bases). The CDR3 length is 14 residues. The germline CDR1 and CDR2 sequences are MNHEY and SMNVEV (reference sequence). V was trimmed by 2 bases and J by 4 bases, leaving 10 bases between them. The CDR3 reads CASSLGGISDTQYF. CDR3 DNA: TGTGCCAGCAGTTTAGGGGGGATCTCAGATACGCAGTATTTT.

V usage is TRBV19 and J usage is TRBJ1-6; perhaps TRBD1 as D (5 bases). Trimming pared 7 bases from V and 8 bases from J, leaving 15 bases between. Germline V gives CDR1 LNHDA, CDR2 SQIVND (reference sequence). This CDR3 comprises 14 residues. CDR3 protein: CASTAGSGYSPLHF. CDR3 in DNA: TGTGCCAGTACTGCAGGGTCGGGTTATTCACCCCTCCACTTT.

This chain connects TRBV27 to TRBJ1-2; 7 bases match TRBD1. The germline V gene encodes CDR1 MNHEY and CDR2 SMNVEV (reference sequence). V shed 0 bases and J 4 bases; nucleotides not matched to a gene: 5. CDR3 length: 15 residues. CDR3 region: CASSLSGTVSYGYTF. The CDR3 DNA reads TGTGCCAGCAGTTTATCCGGGACAGTCTCCTATGGCTACACCTTC.

The chain is built from TRBV6-2 or TRBV6-3 and TRBJ1-4; D call uncertain. Trimming stripped 2 bases from V and 7 bases from J, with 11 bases between. The length of the CDR3 is 14 residues. Germline V CDR1 and CDR2: MNHEY, SVGEGT. The CDR3 spells CASSYGGRSEKLFF. The CDR3 DNA sequence: TGTGCCAGCAGTTACGGAGGGAGGAGTGAAAAACTGTTTTTT.

J is TRBJ1-4 and V is TRBV2; possible D gene TRBD1, 5 bases. CDR1 is SNHLY, CDR2 FYNNEI, per germline. This CDR3 comprises 14 residues. The V end was cut by 6 bases, the J end by 6 bases, with 14 bases between. The CDR3 spells CASRTRVKDEKLFF. The CDR3 bases are TGTGCCAGCAGGACCAGGGTGAAGGATGAAAAACTGTTTTTT.

This chain connects TRBV6-2 or TRBV6-3 to TRBJ1-5, with a weak D call TRBD1 (6 bases). The CDR3 length is 13 residues. V was clipped by 5 bases and J by 4 bases, with 9 bases between them. Germline lookup yields CDR1 MNHEY and CDR2 SVGEGT. The CDR3 here is CASSRQVNQPQHF. The CDR3 region has the DNA TGTGCCAGCAGTCGACAGGTAAATCAGCCCCAGCATTTT.

The gene calls are TRBV6-1 and TRBJ2-7; D possibly corresponds to TRBD1 (6 bases). The V end lost 3 bases, the J end lost 2 bases, and 8 bases lay between the germline ends. This CDR3 is 13 amino acids long. Germline CDR1 reads MNHNS; CDR2 reads SASEGT. CDR3 coding DNA: TGTGCCAGCAGTGAGGGACAAACCTACGAGCAGTACTTC. This encodes CASSEGQTYEQYF.